One and the same sample provided the 25 T cell receptor beta chains below, sequenced in a study of PD-1 blockade in classical Hodgkin lymphoma (dated by TCRdb to about 2020). Libraries were built with the immunoSEQ multiplex PCR assay. As stored in TCRdb, this immuneACCESS dataset retains in-frame rearrangements with V and J assigned. A fraction of the clones does not appear; measured against another copy, unresolved V genes explain less than half of the discrepancy, and the remainder lacks a known reason. This sample is represented by about 21,000 clones; under 70% of them were singletons. The ten largest make up 4.5% to 7.5% of the sample. The time point label here, explained by the study, means: cycle 1 day 1 (C1D1), immediately before nivolumab initiation. Every trial patient had relapsed after autologous stem cell transplantation, and cohorts A, B and C differed in prior brentuximab vedotin exposure.

The sample here was peripheral blood mononuclear cells (PBMCs), taken at baseline. The source is a human donor with classical Hodgkin lymphoma.

V is TRBV25-1 and J is TRBJ1-5; 11 bases agree with TRBD1. This CDR3 is built from 16 residues. The ends lost 1 base at V and 3 bases at J; junction bases unmatched: 2. Germline loops: CDR1 MGHDK, CDR2 SYGVNS. CDR3 amino acids: CASSELGQGDNQPQHF. The DNA of the CDR3 is TGTGCCAGCAGTGAATTGGGACAGGGGGACAATCAGCCCCAGCATTTT.

This clone was counted once. The rearrangement uses TRBV7-9 and TRBJ2-4; D is uncertain. Germline V lookup: CDR1 SEHNR, CDR2 FQNEAQ (reference sequence). Trimming removed 5 bases from V and 4 bases from J, with 12 bases in between. The CDR3 runs to 14 residues. The CDR3 DNA sequence: TGTGCCAGCAGCCGCTCATACAGAAAAAACATTCAGTACTTC. This encodes CASSRSYRKNIQYF. The full variable domain, rest sourced from reference TRBV7-9 and TRBJ2-4, is DTGVSQNPRHKITKRGQNVTFRCDPISEHNRLYWYRQTLGQGPEFLTYFQNEAQLEKSRLLSDRFSAERPKGSFSTLEIQRTEQGDSAMYLCASSRSYRKNIQYFGAGTRLSVL.

The chain is built from TRBV30 and TRBJ2-7; no clear D. Germline CDR1 is GTSNPN and CDR2 is SVGIG (reference sequence). Trimming cost V 3 bases and J 5 bases, with 8 bases left between them. The CDR3 sequence is 11 residues long. This CDR3 reads CAWSTLDEQYF. CDR3 nucleotides: TGTGCCTGGAGCACTCTAGACGAGCAGTACTTC.

Only a few counts were recorded for this clone. The rearrangement uses TRBV7-2 and TRBJ2-7; 9 positions match TRBD1. The CDR3 has 16 amino acids. V trimming: 2 bases; J trimming: 2 bases; junction bases outside the gene matches: 7. Germline assignment: CDR1 SGHTA and CDR2 FQGNSA. CDR3 sequence: CASSLLSQGAPYEQYF. The CDR3 DNA is TGTGCCAGCAGCTTATTATCACAGGGGGCCCCCTACGAGCAGTACTTC.

This clone was recorded once. The chain uses TRBV2 and TRBJ1-5, with TRBD1 matching over 8 bases. Looked up from germline, CDR1 is SNHLY and CDR2 is FYNNEI. V was clipped by 4 bases and J by 0 bases; unmatched bases: 2. The CDR3 runs 15 residues. DNA for the CDR3: TGTGCCAGCAGTGCCGGGACAGGTAGCAATCAGCCCCAGCATTTT. It translates to CASSAGTGSNQPQHF.

This clone was counted a few times. The chain employs TRBV5-4 and TRBJ2-2, with no clear D. The V end was cut by 0 bases, the J end by 0 bases, with 9 bases between. In germline, CDR1 is SGHNT, CDR2 YYREEE (reference sequence). The CDR3 sequence is 16 residues long. The CDR3: CASSLARGANTGELFF. DNA of the CDR3: TGTGCCAGCAGCTTGGCACGCGGAGCGAACACCGGGGAGCTGTTTTTT.

A single count supports this clone. This chain joins TRBV7-2 and TRBJ2-5; either TRBD1 or TRBD2 may fit D (5 bases each). Germline CDR1 and CDR2: SGHTA and FQGNSA. The CDR3 has 18 amino acids. Trimming shortened V by 0 bases and J by 4 bases, and 21 bases separated the two germline ends. The CDR3 nucleotides read TGTGCCAGCAGCTTAGCCGGGGCCCTAGGGGAGCGAAGAGAGACCCAGTACTTC. It yields the protein CASSLAGALGERRETQYF.

This sequence joins TRBV5-1 and TRBJ2-1, with TRBD1 matching 8 bases. Germline V lookup: CDR1 SGHRS, CDR2 YFSETQ. V lost 5 bases, J lost 8 bases, and 6 bases stayed unmatched. CDR3 size: 13 residues. CDR3 coding DNA: TGCGCCAGCAGTTACAGGGGGTTGGATGAGCAGTTCTTC. Translating it yields CASSYRGLDEQFF.

The CDR3, as DNA: TGTGCCAGCAGCTTAGTGGTCCAAGAGACCCAGTACTTC. It translates to CASSLVVQETQYF. This chain uses TRBV7-2 with TRBJ2-5; D is undetermined. Deletions cut 1 base from V and 1 base from J, with 4 bases between. CDR1 is SGHTA, CDR2 FQGNSA, per germline. This CDR3 contains 13 residues.

V gene TRBV15 combines with J gene TRBJ1-2; no clear D. This CDR3 is built from 17 residues. Trimming took off 0 bases at V and 6 bases at J, with 20 bases between the two ends. CDR1 is LNHNV, CDR2 YYDKDF, per germline (reference sequence). The CDR3 DNA reads as TGTGCCACCAGCAGAGATAGTATAGACATCCTTGGCCATGGCTACACCTTC. Amino acids: CATSRDSIDILGHGYTF.

The chain employs TRBV2 and TRBJ1-1; the D gene is possibly TRBD1 (6 bases). The germline V and J ends were trimmed by 5 bases and 3 bases, with 13 bases remaining between them. Germline CDR1 is SNHLY and CDR2 is FYNNEI. This CDR3 has 14 amino acids. The CDR3: CASSNTGLDTEAFF. DNA for the CDR3: TGTGCCAGCAGTAACACAGGGCTCGACACTGAAGCTTTCTTT.

The chain employs TRBV5-4 and TRBJ2-2; D is uncertain. The CDR3 covers 13 residues. V dropped 4 bases and J dropped 4 bases, with 8 bases sitting between them. Germline values: CDR1 SGHNT, CDR2 YYREEE (reference sequence). In nucleotides, the CDR3 is TGTGCCAGCAGCCTGGGATTCACCGGGGAGCTGTTTTTT. This translates into CASSLGFTGELFF.

This chain connects TRBV11-1 to TRBJ2-5, with a weak D call TRBD1 (5 bases). CDR1 and CDR2 (germline): SGHAT, FQDESV (reference sequence). V was pared by 1 base and J by 3 bases, with 6 bases between. This CDR3 contains 13 residues. This chain's CDR3 is CASSLGQKETQYF. CDR3 in DNA: TGTGCCAGCAGCTTAGGACAGAAAGAGACCCAGTACTTC. Combining the CDR3 with reference TRBV11-1 and TRBJ2-5 gives the whole variable domain EAEVAQSPRYKITEKSQAVAFWCDPISGHATLYWYRQILGQGPELLVQFQDESVVDDSQLPKDRFSAERLKGVDSTLKIQPAELGDSAMYLCASSLGQKETQYFGPGTRLLVL.

This chain connects TRBV12-2 to TRBJ1-1. TRBV12-2 is tagged as a pseudogene. This CDR3 contains 12 residues. CDR3 sequence (DNA): TGTGCAAAAAGTGGGGAAAATACTGAAGCTTTCTTT. The encoded protein is CAKSGENTEAFF.

This chain uses TRBV11-2 with TRBJ1-4; the D is unclear. This CDR3 region has 12 residues. V gave up 3 bases and J gave up 3 bases, with 2 bases separating them. CDR1 SGHAT and CDR2 FQNNGV come from the germline V gene. In nucleotides, the CDR3 is TGTGCCAGCAGCTTCCCTAATGAAAAACTGTTTTTT. It translates to CASSFPNEKLFF. The entire variable domain, with the rest obtained from reference TRBV11-2 and TRBJ1-4, is as follows: EAGVAQSPRYKIIEKRQSVAFWCNPISGHATLYWYQQILGQGPKLLIQFQNNGVVDDSQLPKDRFSAERLKGVDSTLKIQPAKLEDSAVYLCASSFPNEKLFFGSGTQLSVL.

The chain recombines TRBV7-8 with TRBJ2-7; D tentatively reads TRBD1 or TRBD2 (6 bases each). Trimming removed 4 bases from V and 1 base from J, with 14 bases in between. CDR1 is SGHVS, CDR2 FQNEAQ, per germline. This CDR3 spans 15 amino acids. The DNA for the CDR3 is TGTGCCAGCAGCTCGGGGGTAGGACAGTCCTACGAGCAGTACTTC. Its translation is CASSSGVGQSYEQYF.

This clone was counted between two and nine times. This chain uses TRBV27 with TRBJ2-4, with unresolved D. Trimming pared 2 bases from V and 0 bases from J, leaving 2 bases between. Germline V gene sequence: CDR1 MNHEY, CDR2 SMNVEV (reference sequence). The CDR3 extends over 13 amino acids. CDR3 in amino acids: CASSLTAKNIQYF. In DNA, the CDR3 is TGTGCCAGCAGTTTAACAGCCAAAAACATTCAGTACTTC.

The chain combines TRBV11-3 with TRBJ2-1; D ambiguous. V was shortened by 6 bases and J by 0 bases, with 12 bases between the two germline ends. CDR1 is SGHNT and CDR2 is YENEEA in the germline V gene. The CDR3 is 15 residues long. CDR3 bases: TGTGCCAGCAGTCCAAGACTGGGCTCCTACAATGAGCAGTTCTTC. It is translated as CASSPRLGSYNEQFF.

The chain recombines TRBV7-8 with TRBJ2-1, with 14 bases identical to TRBD2. V dropped 5 bases and J dropped 0; count of bases not matched to a gene: 3. Germline V gene lookup returns CDR1 SGHVS and CDR2 FQNEAQ. This CDR3 has 17 residues. CDR3 in DNA: TGTGCCAGCAGCCCGACTAGCGGGAGGGGCTCCTACAATGAGCAGTTCTTC. Protein product: CASSPTSGRGSYNEQFF.

V gene TRBV7-9 combines with J gene TRBJ1-3; unclear D gene. Trimming left V 1 base short and J 7 bases short, with 11 bases between. The CDR3 extends over 14 amino acids. Per the germline V gene, CDR1 is SEHNR and CDR2 is FQNEAQ (reference sequence). The CDR3 loop is CASSLETLANTIYF. In DNA, the CDR3 is TGTGCCAGCAGCTTAGAAACCTTGGCGAACACCATATATTTT. Variable domain in full (rest from reference TRBV7-9 and TRBJ1-3): DTGVSQNPRHKITKRGQNVTFRCDPISEHNRLYWYRQTLGQGPEFLTYFQNEAQLEKSRLLSDRFSAERPKGSFSTLEIQRTEQGDSAMYLCASSLETLANTIYFGEGSWLTVV.

This chain connects TRBV6-1 to TRBJ2-7; no reliable D call. CDR1 and CDR2 (germline): MNHNS, SASEGT. V lost 4 bases and J lost 3, with 16 bases in between. CDR3 length: 15 amino acids. The CDR3 loop is CASSGPTRSLYEQYF. The DNA for the CDR3 is TGTGCCAGCAGTGGACCGACACGGAGCCTCTACGAGCAGTACTTC.

The chain carries TRBV27 and TRBJ2-3; D is ambiguous. V lost 2 bases, J lost 9 bases, and 9 bases lay in between. From germline, CDR1 is MNHEY and CDR2 SMNVEV (reference sequence). The length of the CDR3 is 12 residues. The CDR3 region has the DNA TGTGCCAGCAGTTTACACCCCGGAACGCAGTATTTT. This codes for CASSLHPGTQYF.

The V and J genes are TRBV18 and TRBJ1-5; D may be TRBD1 (5 bases). In germline, CDR1 is KGHSH, CDR2 LQKENI. The germline V and J ends were trimmed by 1 base and 3 bases, with 10 bases remaining between them. CDR3 size: 15 residues. The CDR3 is CASSPQGSYNQPQHF. The CDR3 coding sequence is TGTGCCAGCTCACCACAGGGGAGTTACAATCAGCCCCAGCATTTT.

J is TRBJ2-2 and V is TRBV5-1; D is undetermined. Germline CDR1 is SGHRS and CDR2 is YFSETQ. Trimming left V 0 bases short and J 0 bases short, with 6 bases between. This CDR3 region has 15 residues. For the CDR3, the DNA is TGCGCCAGCAGCTTGGGTGGTACGAACACCGGGGAGCTGTTTTTT. As protein: CASSLGGTNTGELFF.

The gene calls are TRBV7-9 and TRBJ1-4; D remains ambiguous. V dropped 3 bases and J dropped 10 bases, with 6 bases sitting between them. The CDR3 covers 11 residues. Germline V gene lookup returns CDR1 SEHNR and CDR2 FQNEAQ (reference sequence). CDR3 DNA sequence: TGTGCCAGCAGCTTCCGGTCAAAACTGTTTTTT. Its protein is CASSFRSKLFF.